This entry lists 27 T cell receptor beta chains sequenced from one sample in a study of blood T cell repertoires in COVID-19. The method was immunoSEQ multiplex PCR; TCRdb's version includes in-frame clones alone and lacks a portion of them. The sample consists of 370,000 or so clones, approximately 89% of them appearing once. Sample: PBMCs or T cells enriched from blood (not recorded which). These receptor sequences come from a man younger than 45 who had recovered from COVID-19.

The J gene is TRBJ2-3, the V gene TRBV4-1, with 9 bases identical to TRBD2. Trimming removed 0 bases from V and 4 bases from J; junction bases left unmatched: 11. The CDR3 covers 18 residues. The germline V gene has CDR1 MGHRA and CDR2 YSYEKL. The CDR3 loop is CASSQEASGRGGSDTQYF. CDR3 coding DNA: TGCGCCAGCAGCCAAGAAGCCTCCGGGCGGGGGGGCTCAGATACGCAGTATTTT.

Remarks on this clone: The germline gene is not matched at one end of the junction; a read error may be the cause. V usage is TRBV28 and J usage is TRBJ1-1, with unresolved D. This CDR3 comprises 12 residues. Per germline, CDR1 MDHEN and CDR2 SYDVKM. For the CDR3, the DNA is TGTGCCAGCAGTTTATTTAACACCGAAGCTTTCTTT. Translation: CASSLFNTEAFF.

V is TRBV21-1 and J is TRBJ1-1. TRBV21-1 is annotated as a pseudogene. The CDR3 has 14 residues. The CDR3 here is CASSKLGDSTEAFF. The CDR3 region has the DNA TGTGCCAGCAGCAAGCTAGGTGATTCAACTGAAGCTTTCTTT.

The rearrangement links TRBV30 to TRBJ1-4; possibly TRBD1 for D (5 bases). This CDR3 has 15 residues. Trimming left V 6 bases short and J 1 base short, with 15 bases between. Looked up from germline, CDR1 is GTSNPN and CDR2 is SVGIG (reference sequence). The chain's CDR3 is CACRTEQGTNEKLFF. CDR3 in DNA: TGTGCCTGCCGGACCGAGCAGGGAACTAATGAAAAACTGTTTTTT. Using reference TRBV30 and TRBJ1-4 for the parts outside the CDR3, the full variable domain is SQTIHQWPATLVQPVGSPLSLECTVEGTSNPNLYWYRQAAGRGLQLLFYSVGIGQISSEVPQNLSASRPQDRQFILSSKKLLLSDSGFYLCACRTEQGTNEKLFFGSGTQLSVL.

The chain combines TRBV7-9 with TRBJ1-2, with a weak D call TRBD1 (6 bases). The CDR3 consists of 15 residues. In germline, CDR1 is SEHNR, CDR2 FQNEAQ (reference sequence). Between the trimmed V and J ends, which lost 5 bases and 2 bases, there was a span of 15 bases. The DNA of the CDR3 is TGTGCCAGCAGCCCGCGACAGGATCCAAACTATGGCTACACCTTC. Protein: CASSPRQDPNYGYTF.

V gene TRBV6-5 combines with J gene TRBJ2-1; TRBD2 matches at 12 bases. The CDR3 has 14 amino acids. Germline CDR1 is MNHEY and CDR2 is SVGAGI. The V segment lost 5 bases and the J segment 8 bases; nucleotides outside the gene matches: 4. CDR3 nucleotides: TGTGCCAGCAGTATGACTAGCGGGGGTTATGAGCAGTTCTTC. Residues: CASSMTSGGYEQFF.

This chain uses TRBV19 with TRBJ2-2, with 7 bases aligning to TRBD1. The trim removed 6 bases at V and 1 base at J, leaving 8 bases unmatched. Germline CDR1 reads LNHDA; CDR2 reads SQIVND (reference sequence). This CDR3 spans 16 amino acids. Written as DNA, the CDR3 is TGTGCCAGTAGCTCATACCGGGACAGGAACACCGGGGAGCTGTTTTTT. This sequence encodes CASSSYRDRNTGELFF.

This rearrangement joins TRBV5-4 to TRBJ1-1, with 7 bases lining up with TRBD1. V shed 0 bases, J shed 4 bases, and the junction held 6 bases outside the gene matches. Germline V CDR1 and CDR2: SGHNT, YYREEE (reference sequence). The CDR3 length is 15 residues. CDR3 in amino acids: CASSLGQGMATEAFF. The DNA of the CDR3 is TGTGCCAGCAGCTTGGGACAGGGAATGGCCACTGAAGCTTTCTTT.

J is TRBJ2-7 and V is TRBV30, with a weak D call TRBD1 (6 bases). There are 14 residues in the CDR3. V was cut by 3 bases and J by 1 base, with 13 bases left in between. The germline V gene encodes CDR1 GTSNPN and CDR2 SVGIG (reference sequence). This CDR3 is CAWRWGPGSYEQYF. The CDR3 bases are TGTGCCTGGAGGTGGGGGCCGGGTTCCTACGAGCAGTACTTC.

The table lists this clone with a count of one. The genes are TRBV30 and TRBJ2-7; D possibly corresponds to TRBD1 (5 bases). Trimming removed 1 base from V and 2 bases from J, with 9 bases in between. This CDR3 spans 13 amino acids. Looked up from germline, CDR1 is GTSNPN and CDR2 is SVGIG (reference sequence). The CDR3, as DNA: TGTGCCTGGAGTGGGGGCGACGCCTACGAGCAGTACTTC. This sequence encodes CAWSGGDAYEQYF.

This clone has just a few counts. The V gene is TRBV29-1, the J gene TRBJ1-1, with 7 bases matching TRBD1. V lost 6 bases and J lost 5; bases outside the gene matches: 9. CDR3 length: 13 amino acids. Germline CDR1 reads SQVTM; CDR2 reads ANQGSEA. CDR3 protein: CSVRTGGGTEAFF. In DNA form, the CDR3 reads TGCAGCGTGCGGACAGGCGGCGGGACTGAAGCTTTCTTT.

The chain has TRBV3-1 (or the pseudogene TRBV3-2) and TRBJ2-5; the match to TRBD2 covers 7 bases. This CDR3 comprises 15 residues. Losses at the gene ends were 3 bases for V and 5 bases for J; bases not matched to a gene: 9. Germline loops: CDR1 LGHDT, CDR2 YNNKEL (reference sequence). The CDR3 nucleotides read TGTGCCAGCAGCCAGGGCCCTAGCGGAAGGGAGACCCAGTACTTC. Amino acid sequence: CASSQGPSGRETQYF.

This chain links TRBV11-2 with TRBJ2-1, with 9 bases matching TRBD2. The V segment lost 6 bases and the J segment 9 bases; nucleotides outside the gene matches: 12. The CDR3 sequence is 15 residues long. The V gene's germline CDR1 is SGHAT and CDR2 FQNNGV. Here the CDR3 reads CASSSLAGKRGEQFF. The CDR3 region has the DNA TGTGCCAGCAGTTCCCTAGCGGGGAAACGAGGTGAGCAGTTCTTC.

The V and J genes are TRBV19 and TRBJ1-6; 7 bases line up with TRBD1. Germline CDR1 and CDR2: LNHDA and SQIVND (reference sequence). V lost 6 bases, J lost 7 bases, and 15 bases stayed unmatched. This CDR3 has 17 residues. In DNA form, the CDR3 reads TGTGCCAGTAGCCTACTTGTGGGGGACAGATTCAATTCACCCCTCCACTTT. Protein sequence: CASSLLVGDRFNSPLHF.

This clone was counted a single time. This chain links TRBV3-1 (or the pseudogene TRBV3-2) with TRBJ2-7, with D possibly matching TRBD2 (7 bases). The CDR3 is made up of 14 amino acids. Germline lookup yields CDR1 LGHDT and CDR2 YNNKEL (reference sequence). The ends were cut back, 1 base at V and 5 bases at J, with 12 bases in the middle. The CDR3, as DNA: TGTGCCAGCAGCCAAGGGGAGGGGGGCCACGAGCAGTACTTC. Its protein product is CASSQGEGGHEQYF.

CDR3 loop: CASSLGVGQGDYEQYF. The CDR3, as DNA: TGTGCCAGCAGCCTAGGCGTAGGACAGGGTGATTACGAGCAGTACTTC. This rearrangement joins TRBV4-2 to TRBJ2-7; 8 positions agree with TRBD1. Germline V lookup: CDR1 LGHNA, CDR2 YNFKEQ. This CDR3 comprises 16 residues. After removal of 4 bases from V and 4 bases from J, the junction contained 12 bases not matched to a gene.

The rearrangement uses TRBV7-2 and TRBJ1-1; D is unclear. The V gene lost 2 bases and the J gene lost 0 bases, with 7 bases spanning the gap. Per the germline V gene, CDR1 is SGHTA and CDR2 is FQGNSA. This CDR3 spans 14 amino acids. DNA for the CDR3: TGTGCCAGCAGCTTATTTCCAGTGAACACTGAAGCTTTCTTT. Its translation: CASSLFPVNTEAFF.

The J gene is TRBJ1-1, the V gene TRBV19, with TRBD1 matching over 10 bases. Germline trimming cut 7 bases from V and 0 bases from J; bases unmatched to any gene: 14. This CDR3 comprises 18 residues. CDR1 is LNHDA and CDR2 is SQIVND in the germline V gene (reference sequence). As DNA, the CDR3 is TGTGCCAGTAACGCCGCGAGACAGGGGGCGCGGCTGAACACTGAAGCTTTCTTT. The encoded protein is CASNAARQGARLNTEAFF. Drawing the rest from reference TRBV19 and TRBJ1-1, the complete variable domain is DGGITQSPKYLFRKEGQNVTLSCEQNLNHDAMYWYRQDPGQGLRLIYYSQIVNDFQKGDIAEGYSVSREKKESFPLTVTSAQKNPTAFYLCASNAARQGARLNTEAFFGQGTRLTVV.

This clone was recorded only once. The rearrangement links TRBV7-6 to TRBJ2-7, with TRBD2 identical over 9 bases. V was pared by 1 base and J by 6 bases, with 4 bases of the junction left unmatched. This CDR3 has 14 residues. Germline values: CDR1 SGHVS, CDR2 FNYEAQ. Written as DNA, the CDR3 is TGTGCCAGCAGCTTAGGTCTAGCGGGGAGCGAGCAGTACTTC. Amino acids: CASSLGLAGSEQYF.

The rearrangement links TRBV6-1 to TRBJ1-5; possibly TRBD1 for D (5 bases). The CDR3 is 13 amino acids. Looked up from germline, CDR1 is MNHNS and CDR2 is SASEGT. V lost 2 bases and J 10 bases, leaving 12 bases between the germline ends. The CDR3 DNA follows: TGTGCCAGCAGTGAATTTGGGGCCGGCCCCCAGCATTTT. It specifies CASSEFGAGPQHF.

This chain joins TRBV12-5 and TRBJ1-5, with D possibly TRBD1 on 6 matching bases. Between the trimmed V and J ends, which lost 0 bases and 5 bases, there was a span of 14 bases. The germline V gene encodes CDR1 LGHNT and CDR2 FRNRAP. The CDR3 extends over 16 amino acids. The CDR3 DNA reads as TGTGCTAGTGGTTTGGTGCCCGGGGGGGCTGATCAGCCCCAGCATTTT. It codes for CASGLVPGGADQPQHF.

The genes are TRBV11-2 and TRBJ2-1; 7 positions agree with TRBD2. Germline V gives CDR1 SGHAT, CDR2 FQNNGV. This CDR3 region has 14 residues. Losses at the gene ends were 7 bases for V and 10 bases for J; bases not matched to a gene: 13. The CDR3 is CASTMEPSGREQFF. CDR3 sequence (DNA): TGTGCCAGCACCATGGAGCCTAGCGGTAGGGAGCAGTTCTTC.

The CDR3 DNA reads TGTGCCAGCGCCGGGACACCGGGCCCCGAGCAGTACTTC. Its translation: CASAGTPGPEQYF. V is TRBV6-5 and J is TRBJ2-7; the D gene is possibly TRBD1 (6 bases). Looked up from germline, CDR1 is MNHEY and CDR2 is SVGAGI. There are 13 residues in the CDR3. Trimming stripped 8 bases from V and 6 bases from J, with 17 bases between.

The chain carries TRBV18 and TRBJ1-1; 8 bases are shared with TRBD1. Unmatched junction bases numbered 16, after V lost 1 base and J lost 6 bases. The germline CDR1 and CDR2 sequences are KGHSH and LQKENI. This CDR3 has 18 amino acids. CDR3 DNA: TGTGCCAGCTCACCACAACTGCTTAGGACAGGGACCGGAGCTGAAGCTTTCTTT. Protein product: CASSPQLLRTGTGAEAFF.

V usage is TRBV2 and J usage is TRBJ2-7; D uncertain. Per germline, CDR1 SNHLY and CDR2 FYNNEI. This CDR3 contains 12 residues. V gave up 7 bases and J gave up 6 bases, with 13 bases separating them. This CDR3 reads CASTRSLPEQYF. The CDR3, as DNA: TGTGCCAGCACTCGGTCTCTCCCCGAGCAGTACTTC.

The chain recombines TRBV5-1 with TRBJ2-2, with 7 bases that match TRBD1. The germline CDR1 and CDR2 sequences are SGHRS and YFSETQ. The CDR3 spans 15 residues. The J segment lost 6 bases and the V segment lost 6 bases, leaving 11 bases of the junction unmatched. The DNA for the CDR3 is TGCGCCAGCAAGTCGTCGAGGGGGCGCCCCGGGGAGCTGTTTTTT. Amino acid sequence: CASKSSRGRPGELFF. Together with reference TRBV5-1 and TRBJ2-2, the CDR3 gives the full variable domain: KAGVTQTPRYLIKTRGQQVTLSCSPISGHRSVSWYQQTPGQGLQFLFEYFSETQRNKGNFPGRFSGRQFSNSRSEMNVSTLELGDSALYLCASKSSRGRPGELFFGEGSRLTVL.

This chain links TRBV19 with TRBJ1-1, with D possibly being TRBD1 (5 bases). Trimming pared 3 bases from V and 0 bases from J, leaving 14 bases between. The germline V gene encodes CDR1 LNHDA and CDR2 SQIVND (reference sequence). The CDR3 has 16 amino acids. CDR3 residues: CASSIDSISMNTEAFF. CDR3 bases: TGTGCCAGTAGTATCGACAGCATTTCAATGAACACTGAAGCTTTCTTT.